Listed here is a single TCR beta chain. While infection was still active, Seattle patients were enrolled and then followed longitudinally. This entry belongs to a study of blood T cell repertoires in COVID-19. About the research overall: Collection of acute and convalescent COVID-19 samples took place in the United States, Italy and Spain. PBMCs, B-cell-depleted T cells, or T cells provided the cDNA or gDNA that made up the material.

In the study's own analysis: The authors estimated nucleated cell counts from reference gene primer amplification. Using immunoSEQ multiplex PCR, the repertoire was profiled, and TCRdb retains in-frame clones only, with some absent. V and J calls and clone size are copied from that table; D and trimming were computed from the DNA. The sample lists 540,000 or so clones, 85% to 90% occurring once. Germline V CDR1 and CDR2: PRHDT, FYEKMQ (reference sequence). The CDR3 is made up of 12 amino acids. Trimming took 7 bases from V and 0 from J, leaving 6 bases between them. Sequenced: peripheral blood. This sequence was found in a woman aged 50 to 65 with COVID-19, enrolled during active disease. V and J are TRBV13 and TRBJ1-1, with a tentative D call TRBD1 (5 bases). The DNA for the CDR3 is TGTGCCAGCAAGACAGTGAACACTGAAGCTTTCTTT. It translates to CASKTVNTEAFF.